Following are 29 T cell receptor beta chains from one sample sequenced in a study of blood T cells in healthy people across ages. Sample-barcoded 5' priming and a J-beta primer mix drove a second PCR of about 7 to 12 cycles. TCRdb recomputed calls from the 5' RACE reads with MiXCR, one row per CDR3 protein. Of fewer than 700,000 distinct CDR3 sequences in the sample, around 38% are singletons; the top ten hold 30%. The sequenced material came from blood. The receptors stem from an elderly man in good health.

The CDR3: CASSVKNIQYF. Written as DNA, the CDR3 is TGTGCCAGTTCTGTCAAGAACATTCAGTACTTC. The J gene is TRBJ2-4, the V gene TRBV28; D unclear. Trimming cost V 9 bases and J 7 bases, with 10 bases left between them. Germline CDR1 and CDR2: MDHEN and SYDVKM. CDR3 length: 11 amino acids.

The gene calls are TRBV9 and TRBJ1-1; no reliable D call. Germline CDR1 is SGDLS and CDR2 is YYNGEE. This CDR3 comprises 14 residues. V was trimmed by 0 bases and J by 1 base, leaving 7 bases between them. Here the CDR3 DNA reads TGTGCCAGCAGCGTAGTAGCAGAGAACACTGAAGCTTTCTTT. Translating it yields CASSVVAENTEAFF.

This chain connects TRBV7-9 to TRBJ1-2; 9 nucleotides agree with TRBD1. The CDR3 loop spans 15 amino acids. The germline CDR1 and CDR2 sequences are SEHNR and FQNEAQ (reference sequence). With 6 bases clipped from V and 4 bases from J, the junction kept 9 bases outside the gene matches. Written as DNA, the CDR3 is TGTGCCAGCAGTGTAAACAACAGGGGGCCCTATGGCTACACCTTC. This translates into CASSVNNRGPYGYTF.

A word on this clonotype: The junction does not match germline at one end; this may be a read error. The rearrangement links TRBV3-1 to TRBJ2-7, with 7 bases that match TRBD2. Germline V gene lookup returns CDR1 LGHDT and CDR2 YNNKEL (reference sequence). The CDR3 covers 12 residues. In DNA, the CDR3 is TGTGTCAGCAGCCAAGTCGGGACTAAGCAGTACTTC. Translated, it gives CVSSQVGTKQYF.

The chain uses TRBV4-1 and TRBJ1-2; 7 bases are shared with TRBD1. This CDR3 spans 14 amino acids. Trimming cost V 0 bases and J 4 bases; bases outside gene matches: 2. Germline lookup yields CDR1 MGHRA and CDR2 YSYEKL. CDR3 sequence (DNA): TGCGCCAGCAGCCAAGATGGGACAGTCTATGGCTACACCTTC. Translating gives CASSQDGTVYGYTF.

This clonotype occurred a few times. This sequence joins TRBV28 and TRBJ2-7; 13 bases are a match to TRBD2. V was pared by 5 bases and J by 2 bases, with 6 bases of the junction left unmatched. This CDR3 contains 16 residues. Germline V CDR1 and CDR2: MDHEN, SYDVKM. CDR3 nucleotide sequence: TGTGCCAGCAGTCCAACCGGGACTAGCGGGACCTACGAGCAGTACTTC. Its protein product is CASSPTGTSGTYEQYF.

At least ten counts were recorded for this clonotype. V is TRBV7-2 and J is TRBJ2-1; perhaps D is TRBD1 or TRBD2 (5 bases each). This CDR3 comprises 18 residues. CDR1 is SGHTA and CDR2 is FQGNSA in the germline V gene. Deletions cut 1 base from V and 0 bases from J, with 16 bases between. CDR3 DNA sequence: TGTGCCAGCAGCTTAGTCTTCAGCGCGAGGGGCTCCTACAATGAGCAGTTCTTC. Translated: CASSLVFSARGSYNEQFF.

This clonotype turned up a few times. This chain links TRBV20-1 with TRBJ2-1; the match to TRBD2 covers 8 bases. This CDR3 region has 15 residues. Germline lookup yields CDR1 DFQATT and CDR2 SNEGSKA (reference sequence). With 1 base clipped from V and 4 bases from J, the junction kept 6 bases outside the gene matches. The CDR3 spells CSARVSGGPYNEQFF. CDR3 in DNA: TGCAGTGCTAGAGTCTCGGGAGGGCCTTACAATGAGCAGTTCTTC.

The chain uses TRBV10-1 and TRBJ1-6; D may be TRBD1 (5 bases). Germline V CDR1 and CDR2: WNHNN, SYGVQD (reference sequence). This CDR3 spans 14 amino acids. The V gene lost 8 bases and the J gene lost 6 bases, with 14 bases spanning the gap. The CDR3 reads CASQSGGGNSPLHF. The CDR3, as DNA: TGCGCCAGCCAAAGCGGGGGAGGTAATTCACCCCTCCACTTT.

The chain is built from TRBV5-1 and TRBJ2-5, with 10 bases matching TRBD1. This CDR3 is built from 16 residues. Germline V gene data show CDR1 as SGHRS and CDR2 as YFSETQ. The J segment lost 11 bases and the V segment lost 3 bases, leaving 16 bases of the junction unmatched. CDR3 loop: CASSSMTGTGDSKQYF. DNA of the CDR3: TGCGCCAGCAGCTCCATGACCGGGACAGGGGATTCTAAGCAGTACTTC.

This chain connects TRBV4-1 to TRBJ2-5; TRBD2 aligns across 10 bases. The CDR3 loop spans 18 amino acids. J lost 5 bases, V lost 1 base, and 13 bases had no gene match. CDR1 is MGHRA and CDR2 is YSYEKL in the germline V gene. The CDR3 is CASSQVNLGLASGETQYF. In nucleotides, the CDR3 is TGCGCCAGCAGCCAAGTCAATCTGGGACTAGCGTCCGGTGAGACCCAGTACTTC.

A note on this clonotype: One end of the junction varies from germline; a read error may be responsible. The chain joins TRBV15 to TRBJ2-5, with D perhaps TRBD2 (6 bases). This CDR3 is 14 amino acids long. CDR1 is LNHNV, CDR2 YYDKDF, per germline (reference sequence). The CDR3 here is CAISRGQEGNEQYF. In nucleotides, the CDR3 is TGTGCCATCAGCAGAGGGCAGGAGGGGAATGAGCAGTACTTC.

This clonotype occurred a few times. V gene TRBV5-6 combines with J gene TRBJ2-1; D is unclear. The CDR3 has 16 residues. Germline-derived CDR1 and CDR2 are SGHDT and YYEEEE. Trimming left V 5 bases short and J 0 bases short, with 15 bases between. The CDR3 region has the DNA TGTGCCAGCAGACTGTCCTATATCGGCTCCTACAATGAGCAGTTCTTC. Amino acids: CASRLSYIGSYNEQFF. Supplemented by reference TRBV5-6 and TRBJ2-1, the full variable domain reads DAGVTQSPTHLIKTRGQQVTLRCSPKSGHDTVSWYQQALGQGPQFIFQYYEEEERQRGNFPDRFSGHQFPNYSSELNVNALLLGDSALYLCASRLSYIGSYNEQFFGPGTRLTVL.

This clonotype was seen more than once but under ten times. The V gene is TRBV20-1, the J gene TRBJ2-1, with TRBD2 matching 10 bases. CDR1 DFQATT and CDR2 SNEGSKA come from the germline V gene (reference sequence). Losses at the gene ends were 8 bases for V and 8 bases for J; bases not matched to a gene: 15. The CDR3 is made up of 15 amino acids. The CDR3: CSTLGASGRSDEQFF. For the CDR3, the DNA is TGCAGTACCCTAGGGGCTAGCGGGAGATCGGATGAGCAGTTCTTC.

The gene calls are TRBV14 and TRBJ2-1; a possible D gene is TRBD1 (6 bases). The germline CDR1 and CDR2 sequences are SGHDN and FVKESK. Trimming shortened V by 0 bases and J by 4 bases, and 16 bases separated the two germline ends. The CDR3 is 17 residues long. DNA of the CDR3: TGTGCCAGCAGCCAAGATAGGGTGGGGGACATTTACAATGAGCAGTTCTTC. It specifies CASSQDRVGDIYNEQFF.

J is TRBJ2-3 and V is TRBV12-3 or TRBV12-4; 7 bases are a match to TRBD2. V trimming: 4 bases; J trimming: 3 bases; junction bases outside the gene matches: 13. This CDR3 region has 17 residues. The CDR3 DNA sequence: TGTGCCAGCAGTTCAAGGCGGCTAGCGGCTAGAACAGATACGCAGTATTTT. Protein: CASSSRRLAARTDTQYF.

This clonotype was recorded many times. Here the CDR3 reads CATSELAGVDTQYF. The CDR3 DNA reads as TGTGCCACCAGTGAATTAGCGGGGGTGGATACGCAGTATTTT. This rearrangement joins TRBV24-1 to TRBJ2-3; 9 bases agree with TRBD2. Losses at the gene ends were 4 bases for V and 6 bases for J; bases not matched to a gene: 4. The germline V gene encodes CDR1 KGHDR and CDR2 SFDVKD. The CDR3 is 14 amino acids.

A few counts support this clonotype. J is TRBJ2-1 and V is TRBV4-3; D possibly corresponds to TRBD2 (6 bases). CDR3 length: 16 residues. V was clipped by 0 bases and J by 0 bases, with 9 bases between them. In germline, CDR1 is LGHNA, CDR2 YSLEER. The CDR3 DNA sequence: TGCGCCAGCAGCCAAGATGCGGGGAGCTCCTACAATGAGCAGTTCTTC. This encodes CASSQDAGSSYNEQFF.

This clonotype was seen a handful of times. The chain carries TRBV7-9 and TRBJ2-3, with 10 positions matching TRBD2. CDR3 length: 15 residues. Germline assignment: CDR1 SEHNR and CDR2 FQNEAQ (reference sequence). V trimming: 4 bases; J trimming: 2 bases; junction bases outside the gene matches: 3. In DNA, the CDR3 is TGTGCCAGCAGCTCTAGCGGGAGACTCACAGATACGCAGTATTTT. Translating it yields CASSSSGRLTDTQYF.

V gene TRBV6-2 or TRBV6-3 combines with J gene TRBJ2-5; TRBD2 matches 12 bases. The V segment lost 2 bases and the J segment 6 bases; nucleotides outside the gene matches: 7. Germline V gives CDR1 MNHEY, CDR2 SVGEGT. The CDR3 sequence is 16 residues long. The CDR3 DNA reads as TGTGCCAGCAGTTACGCAGGACTAGCGGGACTGAAGACCCAGTACTTC. Its protein is CASSYAGLAGLKTQYF.

The chain recombines TRBV7-6 with TRBJ2-5; TRBD1 might be the D (5 bases). The CDR3 consists of 14 residues. The germline V gene encodes CDR1 SGHVS and CDR2 FNYEAQ. The V and J ends lost 2 bases and 2 bases respectively, with 9 bases between them. The CDR3: CASSLYDRQETQYF. The CDR3, as DNA: TGTGCCAGCAGCTTATATGACAGACAAGAGACCCAGTACTTC.

This clonotype was seen a few times. The rearrangement links TRBV14 to TRBJ1-5; D not certain. CDR1 is SGHDN, CDR2 FVKESK, per germline. Trimming took 2 bases from V and 1 from J, leaving 6 bases between them. CDR3 size: 14 residues. DNA for the CDR3: TGTGCCAGCAGCCAATTGGGCAGCAATCAGCCCCAGCATTTT. Its protein is CASSQLGSNQPQHF. Together with reference TRBV14 and TRBJ1-5, the CDR3 gives the full variable domain: EAGVTQFPSHSVIEKGQTVTLRCDPISGHDNLYWYRRVMGKEIKFLLHFVKESKQDESGMPNNRFLAERTGGTYSTLKVQPAELEDSGVYFCASSQLGSNQPQHFGDGTRLSIL.

This chain links TRBV7-8 with TRBJ2-6; D may be TRBD1 (5 bases). There are 17 residues in the CDR3. V lost 5 bases to trimming and J lost 4 bases, with 18 bases between them. CDR1 is SGHVS, CDR2 FQNEAQ, per germline. The DNA of the CDR3 is TGTGCCAGCAGCGACACTCAGGGTATATCGGGGGCCAACGTCCTGACTTTC. Translation gives CASSDTQGISGANVLTF.

This clonotype has just a few counts. The chain recombines TRBV4-3 with TRBJ2-7; 9 nucleotides match TRBD1. The CDR3 consists of 15 residues. In germline, CDR1 is LGHNA, CDR2 YSLEER. V shed 0 bases and J 4 bases; nucleotides not matched to a gene: 4. CDR3 amino acids: CASSQDETGGYEQYF. CDR3 coding DNA: TGCGCCAGCAGCCAAGATGAGACAGGGGGTTACGAGCAGTACTTC.

This clonotype was counted once. The CDR3 coding sequence is TGTGCCAGCAGCCGAGGGGACAGGTACGCTTTCTTT. It encodes CASSRGDRYAFF. This chain links TRBV3-1 with TRBJ1-1, with 8 bases identical to TRBD1. The V gene end was trimmed by 4 bases and the J gene end by 11 bases; junction bases not matched to a gene: 6. This CDR3 has 12 residues. Germline assignment: CDR1 LGHDT and CDR2 YNNKEL (reference sequence).

This clonotype occurred a few times. The chain recombines TRBV25-1 with TRBJ2-7, with TRBD1 identical over 12 bases. Losses at the gene ends were 4 bases for V and 1 base for J; bases not matched to a gene: 8. This CDR3 contains 17 residues. In germline, CDR1 is MGHDK, CDR2 SYGVNS. The DNA for the CDR3 is TGTGCCAGCAGTGGCCTGGGACAGGGGGCGCGTTCCTACGAGCAGTACTTC. This codes for CASSGLGQGARSYEQYF.

The rearrangement links TRBV20-1 to TRBJ1-5; TRBD1 is a possible D gene (6 bases). CDR1 DFQATT and CDR2 SNEGSKA come from the germline V gene (reference sequence). This CDR3 is built from 14 residues. Trimming removed 2 bases from V and 7 bases from J, with 15 bases in between. The CDR3, as DNA: TGCAGTGCTAGAATGGGGGGCGGAGGCCAGCCCCAGCATTTT. Amino acid sequence: CSARMGGGGQPQHF.

The V and J genes are TRBV3-1 and TRBJ2-3; 8 positions agree with TRBD2. Looked up from germline, CDR1 is LGHDT and CDR2 is YNNKEL (reference sequence). V lost 7 bases and J lost 1; bases outside the gene matches: 13. This CDR3 contains 17 residues. CDR3 loop: CASTGDWAGGGTDTQYF. DNA of the CDR3: TGTGCCAGCACCGGGGATTGGGCGGGAGGAGGCACAGATACGCAGTATTTT.

In regard to this clonotype: Given a much more abundant clone one base away, this may be a read error. The chain links TRBV24-1 to TRBJ2-7; D is possibly TRBD1 (5 bases). The CDR3 spans 14 residues. With 2 bases removed from V and 6 bases from J, the gap between germline ends came to 13 bases. In germline, CDR1 is KGHDR, CDR2 SFDVKD. The chain's CDR3 is CATSDSDRPCEQYF. The CDR3 DNA sequence: TGTGCCACCAGTGATTCTGACAGACCCTGCGAGCAGTACTTC.